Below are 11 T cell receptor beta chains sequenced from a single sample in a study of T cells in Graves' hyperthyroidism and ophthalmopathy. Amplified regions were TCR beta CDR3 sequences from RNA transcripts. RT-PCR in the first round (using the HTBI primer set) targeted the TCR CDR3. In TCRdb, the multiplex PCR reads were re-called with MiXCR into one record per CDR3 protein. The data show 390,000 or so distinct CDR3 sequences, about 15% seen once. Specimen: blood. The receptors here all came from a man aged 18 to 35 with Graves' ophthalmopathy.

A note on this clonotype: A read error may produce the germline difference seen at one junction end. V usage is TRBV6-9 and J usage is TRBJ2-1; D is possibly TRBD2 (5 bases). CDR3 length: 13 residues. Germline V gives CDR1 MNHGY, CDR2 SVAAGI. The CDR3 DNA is TGCGCCAGCAGAAGAGGGAGTGGGAATGAGCAGTTCTTC. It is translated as CASRRGSGNEQFF.

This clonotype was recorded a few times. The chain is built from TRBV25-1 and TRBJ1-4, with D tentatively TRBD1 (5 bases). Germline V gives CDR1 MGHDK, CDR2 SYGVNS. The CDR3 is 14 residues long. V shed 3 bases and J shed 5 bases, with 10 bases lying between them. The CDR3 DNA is TGTGCCAGCAGTGAGGGACGGTTAAATGAAAAACTGTTTTTT. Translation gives CASSEGRLNEKLFF.

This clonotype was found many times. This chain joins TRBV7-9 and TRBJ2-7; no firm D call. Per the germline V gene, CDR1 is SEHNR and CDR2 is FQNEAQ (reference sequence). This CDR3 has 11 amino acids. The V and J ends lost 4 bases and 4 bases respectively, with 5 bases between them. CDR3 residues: CASSSEYEQYF. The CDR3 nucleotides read TGTGCCAGCAGCTCGGAATACGAGCAGTACTTC.

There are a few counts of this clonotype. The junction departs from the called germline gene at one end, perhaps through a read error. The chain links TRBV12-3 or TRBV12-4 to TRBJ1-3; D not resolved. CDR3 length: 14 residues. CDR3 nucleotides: TGTGCCAGCACCCCGTCCAGCTCTGGAGACACCATATATTTT. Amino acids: CASTPSSSGDTIYF.

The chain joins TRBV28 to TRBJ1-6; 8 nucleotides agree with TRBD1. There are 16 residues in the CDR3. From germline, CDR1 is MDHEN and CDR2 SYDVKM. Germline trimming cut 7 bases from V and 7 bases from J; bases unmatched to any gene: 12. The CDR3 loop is CASKGQGIGENSPLHF. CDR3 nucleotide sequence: TGTGCCAGCAAAGGACAGGGAATCGGTGAGAATTCACCCCTCCACTTT.

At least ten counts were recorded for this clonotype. The CDR3 coding sequence is TGTGCCTGGAGTGTAGGGAACACCGGGGAGCTGTTTTTT. Its translation is CAWSVGNTGELFF. The chain carries TRBV30 and TRBJ2-2; no firm D call. CDR3 length: 13 amino acids. The V and J ends lost 0 bases and 1 base respectively, with 3 bases between them. Looked up from germline, CDR1 is GTSNPN and CDR2 is SVGIG (reference sequence).

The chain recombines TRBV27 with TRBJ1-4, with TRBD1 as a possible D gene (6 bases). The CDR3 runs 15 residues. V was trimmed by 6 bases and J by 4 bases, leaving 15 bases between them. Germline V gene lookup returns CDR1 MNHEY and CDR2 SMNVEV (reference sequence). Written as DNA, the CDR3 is TGTGCCAGCAGAGAAACTGGGACACTTAATGAAAAACTGTTTTTT. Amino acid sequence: CASRETGTLNEKLFF.

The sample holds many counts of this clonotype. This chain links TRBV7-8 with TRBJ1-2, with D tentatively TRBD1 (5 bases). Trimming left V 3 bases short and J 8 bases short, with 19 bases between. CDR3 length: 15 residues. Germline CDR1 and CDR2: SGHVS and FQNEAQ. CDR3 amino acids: CASSFSHAGRQGYTF. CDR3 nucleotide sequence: TGTGCCAGCAGCTTCTCGCATGCGGGGCGCCAGGGCTACACCTTC.

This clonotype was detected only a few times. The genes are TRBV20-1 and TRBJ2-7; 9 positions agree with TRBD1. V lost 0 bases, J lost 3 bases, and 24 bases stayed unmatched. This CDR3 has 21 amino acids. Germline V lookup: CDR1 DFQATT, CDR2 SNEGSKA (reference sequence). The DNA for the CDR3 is TGCAGTGCTAGAGATCGGGTCGGGACAGGGCCCACCGGGACTTTTTACTACGAGCAGTACTTC. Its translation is CSARDRVGTGPTGTFYYEQYF.

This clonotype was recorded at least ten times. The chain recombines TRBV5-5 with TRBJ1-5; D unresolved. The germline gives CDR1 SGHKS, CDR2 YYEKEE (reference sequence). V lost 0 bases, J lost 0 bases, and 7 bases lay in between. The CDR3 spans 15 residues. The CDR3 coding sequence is TGTGCCAGCAGCTTGGCCCCGTATAGCAATCAGCCCCAGCATTTT. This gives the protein CASSLAPYSNQPQHF.

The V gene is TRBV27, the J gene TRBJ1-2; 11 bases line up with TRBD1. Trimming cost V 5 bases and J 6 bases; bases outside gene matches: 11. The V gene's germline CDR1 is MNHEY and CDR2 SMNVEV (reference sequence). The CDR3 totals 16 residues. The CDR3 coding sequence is TGTGCCAGCAGTACCCACTGGGACAGGGGGAGGGATGGCTACACCTTC. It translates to CASSTHWDRGRDGYTF.